This T cell receptor beta chain was sequenced during a study of read filtering for tumor transcriptome and immune sequencing. Molecular barcoded adaptors covering alpha/delta and beta/gamma chains were used on around 400 ng RNA. Each CDR3 protein is one row after TCRdb ran MiXCR on the reads. The table has around 130,000 distinct CDR3 sequences, roughly 13% seen once. The J segment lost 4 bases and the V segment lost 2 bases, leaving 12 bases of the junction unmatched. This CDR3 is 17 amino acids long. This clonotype was found many times. The source material was a population of CD138-negative cells sorted from bone marrow. This sequence joins TRBV12-3 or TRBV12-4 and TRBJ2-5; 8 nucleotides align to TRBD2. This clonotype originated in a donor at least 40 years old with multiple myeloma. CDR3 sequence reads: CASSLRQSGTSTETQYF. CDR3 sequence (DNA): TGTGCCAGCAGTTTACGACAGTCCGGGACTAGTACAGAGACCCAGTACTTC.